The 8 T cell receptor beta chains presented below share a single source sample, sequenced in a study of post-analysis software for immune sequencing data. Whole-study results and caveats: Relative to controls, patients had 5 or 6 TRBV segments at higher frequency, with TRBV5-6, TRBV5-1 and TRBV20-1 among these.

Their cognate antigens are unknown. TCR beta cDNA libraries had unique molecular identifiers. Via MiXCR, TCRdb re-called the PCR reads, giving one row per CDR3 protein. The sample lists about 810,000 distinct CDR3 sequences; about 50% were seen once. Sequencing used blood. The receptors shown here come from a girl aged 10 to 17 with multiple sclerosis.

In its sample, this clonotype was seen a few times. The germline gene is not matched at one end of the junction; a read error may be the cause. This sequence joins TRBV20-1 and TRBJ2-3; 7 nucleotides line up with TRBD1. In germline, CDR1 is DFQATT, CDR2 SNEGSKA (reference sequence). The CDR3 is 15 residues long. Here the CDR3 DNA reads TGCAGTGCCCACAGGGGCGCGGGTCGGCCAGAGACGCAGTATTTT. Translated: CSAHRGAGRPETQYF.

This clonotype was detected a few times. The chain combines TRBV28 with TRBJ2-5, with D possibly matching TRBD1 (7 bases). The CDR3 is 14 residues long. Germline-derived CDR1 and CDR2 are MDHEN and SYDVKM. Trimming removed 6 bases from V and 6 bases from J, with 17 bases in between. CDR3 residues: CASSQGGLEKTQYF. The CDR3 nucleotides read TGTGCCAGCAGCCAGGGGGGCCTCGAAAAGACCCAGTACTTC.

This rearrangement joins TRBV5-1 to TRBJ2-3; D is undetermined. Germline CDR1 SGHRS, CDR2 YFSETQ. The V end was cut by 4 bases, the J end by 1 base, with 16 bases between. There are 16 residues in the CDR3. Here the CDR3 reads CASSPNVLGGTDTQYF. The DNA for the CDR3 is TGCGCCAGCAGCCCCAATGTGCTAGGAGGCACAGATACGCAGTATTTT.

The chain employs TRBV7-2 and TRBJ1-2, with 7 bases identical to TRBD1. The CDR3 has 15 residues. V trimming: 5 bases; J trimming: 4 bases; junction bases outside the gene matches: 10. CDR1 is SGHTA, CDR2 FQGNSA, per germline. The CDR3 bases are TGTGCCAGCAGCCCAGTACTCGGGACAGCCTATGGCTACACCTTC. Translating gives CASSPVLGTAYGYTF.

The gene calls are TRBV4-2 and TRBJ2-5, with unresolved D. The V gene lost 0 bases and the J gene lost 1 base, with 12 bases spanning the gap. The length of the CDR3 is 16 residues. Germline CDR1 is LGHNA and CDR2 is YNFKEQ. The CDR3 DNA sequence: TGTGCCAGCAGCCAAGATGGAGCTATAAGCCAAGAGACCCAGTACTTC. It specifies CASSQDGAISQETQYF.

The chain recombines TRBV20-1 with TRBJ2-7; D possibly corresponds to TRBD2 (6 bases). V was shortened by 6 bases and J by 4 bases, with 10 bases between the two germline ends. The CDR3 has 11 amino acids. The germline gives CDR1 DFQATT, CDR2 SNEGSKA (reference sequence). The chain's CDR3 is CSAGTHYEQYF. The CDR3 region has the DNA TGCAGTGCCGGGACTCATTACGAGCAGTACTTC.

About this clonotype: A junction boundary mismatches the germline segment, possibly from a read error. V usage is TRBV7-2 and J usage is TRBJ1-2, with TRBD1 as a possible D gene (5 bases). The CDR3 totals 11 residues. Looked up from germline, CDR1 is SGHTA and CDR2 is FQGNSA. CDR3 sequence reads: CASSGNYGYIF. In DNA, the CDR3 is TGTGCCAGCTCAGGGAACTATGGCTACATCTTC.

The chain has TRBV29-1 and TRBJ2-1; 11 bases align to TRBD2. The germline gives CDR1 SQVTM, CDR2 ANQGSEA. The length of the CDR3 is 15 residues. Germline trimming cut 3 bases from V and 7 bases from J; bases unmatched to any gene: 8. This chain's CDR3 is CSVDPTSGIGNEQFF. In DNA, the CDR3 is TGCAGCGTTGACCCGACTAGCGGGATTGGGAATGAGCAGTTCTTC.